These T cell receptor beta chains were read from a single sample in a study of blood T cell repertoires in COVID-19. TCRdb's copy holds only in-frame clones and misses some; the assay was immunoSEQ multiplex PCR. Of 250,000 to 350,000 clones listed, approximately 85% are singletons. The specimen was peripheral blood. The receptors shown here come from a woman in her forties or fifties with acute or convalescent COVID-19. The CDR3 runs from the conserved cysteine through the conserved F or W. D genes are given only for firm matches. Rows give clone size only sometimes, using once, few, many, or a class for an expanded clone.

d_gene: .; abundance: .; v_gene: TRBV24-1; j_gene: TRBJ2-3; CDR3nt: TGTGCCACCAGTGGTACGGGAGTAGGGACAGATACGCAGTATTTT; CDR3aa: CATSGTGVGTDTQYF
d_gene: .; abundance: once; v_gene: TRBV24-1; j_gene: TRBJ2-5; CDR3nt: TGTGCCACCAGCCGAGACCAAGAGACCCAGTACTTC; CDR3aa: CATSRDQETQYF
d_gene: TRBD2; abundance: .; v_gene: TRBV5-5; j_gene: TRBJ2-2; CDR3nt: TGTGCCAGCAGCCATATAGCGGGGAACACCGGGGAGCTGTTTTTT; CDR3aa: CASSHIAGNTGELFF
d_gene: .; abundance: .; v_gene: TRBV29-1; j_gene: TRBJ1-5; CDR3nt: TGCAGCGTTGATCAGGGTGGAAATCAGCCCCAGCATTTT; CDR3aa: CSVDQGGNQPQHF
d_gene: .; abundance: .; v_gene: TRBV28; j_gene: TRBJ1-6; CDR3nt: TGTGCCAGCAGTTTAGGGCAGGGAAGTACCTATAATTCACCCCTCCACTTT; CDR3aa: CASSLGQGSTYNSPLHF
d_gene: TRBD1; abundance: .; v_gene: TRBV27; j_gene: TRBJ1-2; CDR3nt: TGTGCCAGCAGTTTCCGGGGACAGGGCTACGGCTACACCTTC; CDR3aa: CASSFRGQGYGYTF
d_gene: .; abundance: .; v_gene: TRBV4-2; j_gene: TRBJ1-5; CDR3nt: TGTGCCAGCAGCCAAGATGGGGGGGGCGAACAGCCCCAGCATTTT; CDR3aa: CASSQDGGGEQPQHF
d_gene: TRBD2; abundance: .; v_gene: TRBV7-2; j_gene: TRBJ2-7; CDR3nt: TGTGCCAGCAGCTTAGTAGGCGGGAGCTCCTACGAGCAGTACTTC; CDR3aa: CASSLVGGSSYEQYF
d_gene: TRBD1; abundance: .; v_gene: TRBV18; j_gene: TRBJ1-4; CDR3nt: TGTGCCAGCTCACCACCGGGACAGGGGAATGAAAAACTGTTTTTT; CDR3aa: CASSPPGQGNEKLFF
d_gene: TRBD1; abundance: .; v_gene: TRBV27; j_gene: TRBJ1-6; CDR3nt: TGTGCCAGCAGTTTACGGGGGACAGGGAATAATTCACCCCTCCACTTT; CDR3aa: CASSLRGTGNNSPLHF
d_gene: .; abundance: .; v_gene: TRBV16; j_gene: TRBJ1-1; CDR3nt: TGTGCCAGCAGCCTGGGGACATCGAACACTGAAGCTTTCTTT; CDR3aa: CASSLGTSNTEAFF
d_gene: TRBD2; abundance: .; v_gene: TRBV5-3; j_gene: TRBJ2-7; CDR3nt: TGTGCCAGAAGCCGGGAGGGGACTAGCGGGAGTGGCTCTCGGGAGCAGTACTTC; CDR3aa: CARSREGTSGSGSREQYF
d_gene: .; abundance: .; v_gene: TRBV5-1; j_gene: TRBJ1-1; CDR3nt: TGCGCCAGCAGCTTGGTCCAGGGGAACACTGAAGCTTTCTTT; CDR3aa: CASSLVQGNTEAFF
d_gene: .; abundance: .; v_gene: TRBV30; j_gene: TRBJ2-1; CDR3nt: TGTGCCTGCCACAGGTTAGATGAGCAGTTCTTC; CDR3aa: CACHRLDEQFF
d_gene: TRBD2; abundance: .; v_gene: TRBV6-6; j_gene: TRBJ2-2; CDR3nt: TGTGCCAGCAGTCGATCGCCGGGACTAGCGGGTCGCGGGGAGCTGTTTTTT; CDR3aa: CASSRSPGLAGRGELFF
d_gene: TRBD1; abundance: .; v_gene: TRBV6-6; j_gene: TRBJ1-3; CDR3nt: TGTGCCAGCAGTGGGACAGGGACTGGAAACACCATATATTTT; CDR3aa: CASSGTGTGNTIYF
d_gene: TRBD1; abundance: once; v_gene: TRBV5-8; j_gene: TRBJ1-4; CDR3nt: TGTGCCAGCAGCTTGAAGGACAGGGGGGATGAAAAACTGTTTTTT; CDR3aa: CASSLKDRGDEKLFF
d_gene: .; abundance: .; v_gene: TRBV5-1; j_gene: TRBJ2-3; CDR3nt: TGCGCCAGCAGCTTGGTGGAGGGGACAGATACGCAGTATTTT; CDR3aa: CASSLVEGTDTQYF
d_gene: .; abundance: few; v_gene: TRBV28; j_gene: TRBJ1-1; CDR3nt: TGTGCCAGCAGTCCAACGCAGCGGATGAACACTGAAGCTTTCTTT; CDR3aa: CASSPTQRMNTEAFF
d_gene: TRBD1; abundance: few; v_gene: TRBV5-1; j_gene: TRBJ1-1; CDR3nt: TGCGCCAGCAGCATCGGGACAGGGAGTACTGAAGCTTTCTTT; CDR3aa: CASSIGTGSTEAFF
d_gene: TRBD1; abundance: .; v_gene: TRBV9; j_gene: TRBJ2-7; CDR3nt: TGTGCCAGCAGCGTTAGACCGGGACAGGGTACCTACGAGCAGTACTTC; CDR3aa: CASSVRPGQGTYEQYF
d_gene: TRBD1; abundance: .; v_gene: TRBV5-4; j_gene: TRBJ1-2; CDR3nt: TGTGCCAGCAGCTTGGCGACAGGGAACTATGGCTACACCTTC; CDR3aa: CASSLATGNYGYTF
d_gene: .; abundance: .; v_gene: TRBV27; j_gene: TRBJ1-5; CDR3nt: TGTGCCAGCAGTCTCACAGGCTACAATCAGCCCCAGCATTTT; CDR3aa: CASSLTGYNQPQHF
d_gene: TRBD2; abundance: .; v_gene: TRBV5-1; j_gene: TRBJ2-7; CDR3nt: TGCGCCAGCAGCTCGGGTGGGACTAGCGGGGGCCTCTACGAGCAGTACTTC; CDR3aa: CASSSGGTSGGLYEQYF
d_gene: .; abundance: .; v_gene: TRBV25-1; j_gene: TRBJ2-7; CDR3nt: TGTGCCAGCAGTGAACCCGGTTTGAGCCGGGAGCAGTACTTC; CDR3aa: CASSEPGLSREQYF
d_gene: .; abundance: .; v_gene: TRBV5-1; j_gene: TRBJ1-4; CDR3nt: TGCGCCAGCAACCAGGACTTTAATGAAAAACTGTTTTTT; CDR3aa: CASNQDFNEKLFF
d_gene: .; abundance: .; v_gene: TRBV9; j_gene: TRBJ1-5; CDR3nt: TGTGCCAGCCATCGGTTCCCCTTAGACAGGAATAATCAGCCCCAGCATTTT; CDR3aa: CASHRFPLDRNNQPQHF
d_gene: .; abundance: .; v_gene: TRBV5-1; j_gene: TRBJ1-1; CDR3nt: TGCGCCAGCAGCTTGGTTAGTTTTTTCGGTTATCTGGCTTTCTTT; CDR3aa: CASSLVSFFGYLAFF
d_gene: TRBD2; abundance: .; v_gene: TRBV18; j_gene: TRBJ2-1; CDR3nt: TGTGCCAGCTCACCACCGGGCCGGGGGGTGGGCAATGAGCAGTTCTTC; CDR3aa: CASSPPGRGVGNEQFF
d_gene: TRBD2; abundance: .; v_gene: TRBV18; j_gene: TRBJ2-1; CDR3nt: TGTGCCAGCTCACACAGACTAGCGGGAGATATTTATGAGCAGTTCTTC; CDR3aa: CASSHRLAGDIYEQFF
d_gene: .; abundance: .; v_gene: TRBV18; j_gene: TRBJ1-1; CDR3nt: TGTGCCAGCTCACCCAGGGGTGGGGACACTGAAGCTTTCTTT; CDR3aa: CASSPRGGDTEAFF
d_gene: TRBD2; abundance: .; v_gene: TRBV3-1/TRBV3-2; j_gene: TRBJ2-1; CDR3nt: TGTGCCAGCAGCCAAGATCTAGTGAGCGGGGGTATCTACAATGAGCAGTTCTTC; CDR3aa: CASSQDLVSGGIYNEQFF
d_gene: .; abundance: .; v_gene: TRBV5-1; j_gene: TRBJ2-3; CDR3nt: TGCGCCAGCAGCCTGTGGCCAGATACGCAGTATTTT; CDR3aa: CASSLWPDTQYF
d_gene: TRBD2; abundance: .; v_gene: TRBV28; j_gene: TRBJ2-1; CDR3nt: TGTGCCAGCACCGCCGGGACTAGCGGTTACAATGAGCAGTTCTTC; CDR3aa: CASTAGTSGYNEQFF